This T cell receptor (beta chain) was sequenced for a study of T cell responses to AZD1222 COVID-19 vaccine. Per germline, CDR1 GTSNPN and CDR2 SVGIG (reference sequence). With 0 bases removed from V and 6 bases from J, the gap between germline ends came to 12 bases. The CDR3 consists of 13 residues. Method: immunoSEQ multiplex PCR; TCRdb's copy keeps in-frame clones and lacks some. The repertoire holds some 170,000 clones, with over 80% as singletons. In regard to this clone: Its antigen is not identified.

Study-wide results and caveats: Reports say nearly half of spike-specific TCRs go after unmutated variant regions.

The material sequenced was peripheral blood, taken 28 days after the second dose of the MenACWY control vaccine. The receptor was derived from an adult who received the MenACWY meningococcal vaccine as a control. The chain recombines TRBV30 with TRBJ2-7; a possible D gene is TRBD2 (5 bases). CDR3 sequence reads: CAWSVQAAGEQYF. The CDR3 bases are TGTGCCTGGAGTGTACAAGCGGCCGGCGAGCAGTACTTC.